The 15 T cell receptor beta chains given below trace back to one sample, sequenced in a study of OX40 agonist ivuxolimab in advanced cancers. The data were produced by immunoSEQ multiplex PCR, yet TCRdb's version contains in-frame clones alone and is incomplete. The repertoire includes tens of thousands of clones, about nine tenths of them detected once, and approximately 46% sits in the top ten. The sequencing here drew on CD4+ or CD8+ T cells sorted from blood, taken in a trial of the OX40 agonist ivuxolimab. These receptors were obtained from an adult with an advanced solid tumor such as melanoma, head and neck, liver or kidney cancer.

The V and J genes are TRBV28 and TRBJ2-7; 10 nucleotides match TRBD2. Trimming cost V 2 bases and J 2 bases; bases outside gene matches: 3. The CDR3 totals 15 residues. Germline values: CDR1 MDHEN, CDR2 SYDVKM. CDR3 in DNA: TGTGCCAGCAGTTTACCAGCGGGGGGGCCCTACGAGCAGTACTTC. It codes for CASSLPAGGPYEQYF. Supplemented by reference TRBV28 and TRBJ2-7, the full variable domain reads DVKVTQSSRYLVKRTGEKVFLECVQDMDHENMFWYRQDPGLGLRLIYFSYDVKMKEKGDIPEGYSVSREKKERFSLILESASTNQTSMYLCASSLPAGGPYEQYFGPGTRLTVT.

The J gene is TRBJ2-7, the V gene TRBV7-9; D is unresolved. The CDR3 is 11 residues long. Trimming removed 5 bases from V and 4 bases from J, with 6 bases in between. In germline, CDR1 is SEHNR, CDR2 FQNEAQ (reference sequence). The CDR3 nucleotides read TGTGCCAGCAGCCCTGAGTACGAGCAGTACTTC. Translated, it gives CASSPEYEQYF.

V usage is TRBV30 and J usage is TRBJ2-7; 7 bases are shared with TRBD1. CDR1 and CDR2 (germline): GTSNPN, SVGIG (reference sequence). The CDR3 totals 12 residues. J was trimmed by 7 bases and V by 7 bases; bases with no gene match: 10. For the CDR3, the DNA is TGTGCCTTGACAGGGACATGGGGGGAGCAGTACTTC. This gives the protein CALTGTWGEQYF.

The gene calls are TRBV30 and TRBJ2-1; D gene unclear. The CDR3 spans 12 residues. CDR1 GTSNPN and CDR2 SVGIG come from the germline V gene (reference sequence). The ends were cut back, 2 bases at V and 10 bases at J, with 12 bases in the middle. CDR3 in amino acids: CAWSLSTIEQFF. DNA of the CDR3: TGTGCCTGGAGTCTAAGCACAATAGAGCAGTTCTTC.

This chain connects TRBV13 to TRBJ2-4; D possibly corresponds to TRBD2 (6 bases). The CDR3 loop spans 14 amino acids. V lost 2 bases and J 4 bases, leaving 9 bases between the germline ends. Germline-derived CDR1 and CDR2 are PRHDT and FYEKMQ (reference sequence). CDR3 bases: TGTGCCAGCAGCTTAATGGGGGGTAAAAACATTCAGTACTTC. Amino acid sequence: CASSLMGGKNIQYF.

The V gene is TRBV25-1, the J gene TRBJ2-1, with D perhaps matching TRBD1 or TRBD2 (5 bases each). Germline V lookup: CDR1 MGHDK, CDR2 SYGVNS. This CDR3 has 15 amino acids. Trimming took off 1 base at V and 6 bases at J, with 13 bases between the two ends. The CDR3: CASSESAGTVNEQFF. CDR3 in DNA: TGTGCCAGCAGTGAATCAGCCGGGACGGTCAATGAGCAGTTCTTC.

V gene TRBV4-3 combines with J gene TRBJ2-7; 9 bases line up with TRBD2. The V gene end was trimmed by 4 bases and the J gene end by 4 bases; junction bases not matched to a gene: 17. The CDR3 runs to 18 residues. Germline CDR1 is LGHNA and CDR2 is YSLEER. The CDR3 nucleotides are TGCGCCAGCAGCCCGGGGCGTGGGGGTGCGGGGGGGCGTTACGAGCAGTACTTC. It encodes CASSPGRGGAGGRYEQYF.

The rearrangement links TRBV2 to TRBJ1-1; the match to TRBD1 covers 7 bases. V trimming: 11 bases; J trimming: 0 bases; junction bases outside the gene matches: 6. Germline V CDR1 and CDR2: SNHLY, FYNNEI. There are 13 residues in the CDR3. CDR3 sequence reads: CAGDSPMNTEAFF. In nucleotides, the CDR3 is TGTGCCGGGGACAGCCCTATGAACACTGAAGCTTTCTTT.

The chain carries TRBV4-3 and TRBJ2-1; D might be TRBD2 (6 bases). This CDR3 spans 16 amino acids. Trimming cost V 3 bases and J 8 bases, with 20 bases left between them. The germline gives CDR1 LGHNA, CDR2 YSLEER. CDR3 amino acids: CASSQGNLGDWDEQFF. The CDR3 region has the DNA TGCGCCAGCAGCCAGGGTAATCTAGGGGACTGGGATGAGCAGTTCTTC.

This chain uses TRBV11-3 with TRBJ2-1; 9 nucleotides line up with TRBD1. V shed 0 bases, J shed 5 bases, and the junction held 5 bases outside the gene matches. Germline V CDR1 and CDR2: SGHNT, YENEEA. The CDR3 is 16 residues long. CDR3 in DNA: TGTGCCAGCAGCTTAGATAGGACAGGGGTGAACAATGAGCAGTTCTTC. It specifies CASSLDRTGVNNEQFF.

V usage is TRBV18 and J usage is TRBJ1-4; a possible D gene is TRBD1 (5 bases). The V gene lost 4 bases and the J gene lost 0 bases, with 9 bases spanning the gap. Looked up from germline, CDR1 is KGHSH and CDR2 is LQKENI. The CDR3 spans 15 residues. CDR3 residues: CASSQGRSTNEKLFF. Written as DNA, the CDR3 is TGTGCCAGCTCACAGGGACGGTCAACTAATGAAAAACTGTTTTTT.

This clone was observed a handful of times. CDR3 residues: CASSPAARQGEDTEAFF. The CDR3 nucleotides are TGTGCCAGCAGCCCAGCCGCCCGACAGGGAGAGGACACTGAAGCTTTCTTT. The chain employs TRBV12-1 and TRBJ1-1; no DNA check was done on the table's D call, TRBD1. TRBV12-1 is deemed a pseudogene. The CDR3 runs to 17 residues.

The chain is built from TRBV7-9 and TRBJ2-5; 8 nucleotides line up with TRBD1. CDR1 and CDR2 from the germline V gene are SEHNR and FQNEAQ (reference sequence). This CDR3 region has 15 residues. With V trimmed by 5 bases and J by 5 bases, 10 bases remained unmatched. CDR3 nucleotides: TGTGCCAGCAGCCTCAGTCAGGGGGCAGTTGAGACCCAGTACTTC. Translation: CASSLSQGAVETQYF. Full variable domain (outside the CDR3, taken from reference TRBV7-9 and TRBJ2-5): DTGVSQNPRHKITKRGQNVTFRCDPISEHNRLYWYRQTLGQGPEFLTYFQNEAQLEKSRLLSDRFSAERPKGSFSTLEIQRTEQGDSAMYLCASSLSQGAVETQYFGPGTRLLVL.

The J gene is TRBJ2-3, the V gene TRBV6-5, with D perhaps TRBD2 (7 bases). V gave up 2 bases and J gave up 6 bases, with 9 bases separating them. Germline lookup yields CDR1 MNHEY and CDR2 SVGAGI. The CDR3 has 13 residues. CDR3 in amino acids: CASSYGGADTQYF. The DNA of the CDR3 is TGTGCCAGCAGTTACGGGGGGGCCGATACGCAGTATTTT.

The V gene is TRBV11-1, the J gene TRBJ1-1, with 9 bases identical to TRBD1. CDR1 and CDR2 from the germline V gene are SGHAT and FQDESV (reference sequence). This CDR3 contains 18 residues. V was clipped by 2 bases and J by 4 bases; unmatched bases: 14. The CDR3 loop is CASSLTPGTGFRGTEAFF. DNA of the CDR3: TGTGCCAGCAGCTTAACCCCCGGGACAGGGTTTAGGGGCACTGAAGCTTTCTTT.